This T cell receptor (beta chain) stems from a study of HIV-infected children after antiretroviral therapy interruption. This clonotype was recorded many times. The CDR3 contains 16 residues. V shed 7 bases and J shed 5 bases, with 23 bases lying between them. Germline V CDR1 and CDR2: LNHDA, SQIVND (reference sequence). Noted treatment: PENTA 11 planned treatment interruption arm or continuous ART arm. RNA-based 3' RACE libraries used unique molecular identifiers. Via MiXCR, TCRdb re-called the 3' RACE reads, giving one row per CDR3 protein. The sample holds about 86,000 distinct CDR3 sequences, about 6.3% seen once.

The chain employs TRBV19 and TRBJ1-2; D uncertain. This sequence originates from a pool of human donors with HIV. Sample: CD45RA+ CD4+ T cells from PBMCs, pooled from several time points, taken from a donor given antiretroviral therapy, either interrupted or continuous. Described subset: naive CD4+ CD45RA+ CD45RO- T cells. The CDR3 nucleotides are TGTGCCAGTATGGAAATCGGACTGGGTGGACGATATGGCTACACCTTC. It yields the protein CASMEIGLGGRYGYTF.